In this sample, the clone carrying this TCR beta chain turned up many times. Its antigen is still unknown. RNA transcripts served as template for amplifying TCR beta CDR3 sequences. After a first-round RT-PCR with HTBI primers, a second-round multiplex PCR was run. Each CDR3 protein gets one entry after TCRdb re-called the multiplex PCR reads with MiXCR. The sample includes roughly 300,000 distinct CDR3 sequences, roughly 17% of them seen just once. Diagnoses were established from clinical symptoms, serum thyroxine, TRAb, thyroid ultrasound and orbital computed tomography. This sample was included in a study of Graves' ophthalmopathy and Graves' hyperthyroidism. Trimming left V 3 bases short and J 4 bases short, with 7 bases between. In germline, CDR1 is SGHRS, CDR2 YFSETQ. The CDR3 contains 12 residues. Study-level findings and limits: Most thyroid clonotypes expanded beyond 0.001 frequency were also found in blood. Using a 13-signature model, the authors split ophthalmopathy from stable hyperthyroidism, with roughly 90% sensitivity and 75% to 82% specificity.

The material sequenced was peripheral blood. The chain recombines TRBV5-1 with TRBJ2-5; D remains unclear. The sequence was collected from an adult man with Graves' ophthalmopathy. Here the CDR3 reads CASSSTLETQYF. The CDR3 DNA sequence: TGCGCCAGCAGCTCCACCTTAGAGACCCAGTACTTC. The full variable domain, rest sourced from reference TRBV5-1 and TRBJ2-5, is KAGVTQTPRYLIKTRGQQVTLSCSPISGHRSVSWYQQTPGQGLQFLFEYFSETQRNKGNFPGRFSGRQFSNSRSEMNVSTLELGDSALYLCASSSTLETQYFGPGTRLLVL.